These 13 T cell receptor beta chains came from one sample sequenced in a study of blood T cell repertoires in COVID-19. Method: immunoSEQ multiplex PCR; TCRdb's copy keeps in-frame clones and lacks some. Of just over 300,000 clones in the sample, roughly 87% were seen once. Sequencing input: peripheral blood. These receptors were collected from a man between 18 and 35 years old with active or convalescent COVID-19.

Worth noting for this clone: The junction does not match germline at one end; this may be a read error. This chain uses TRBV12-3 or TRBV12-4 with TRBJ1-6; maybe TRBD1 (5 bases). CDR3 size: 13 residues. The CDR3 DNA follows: TGTGCCAGCAGTAGACAGTATACTTCACCCCTCCACTTT. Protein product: CASSRQYTSPLHF.

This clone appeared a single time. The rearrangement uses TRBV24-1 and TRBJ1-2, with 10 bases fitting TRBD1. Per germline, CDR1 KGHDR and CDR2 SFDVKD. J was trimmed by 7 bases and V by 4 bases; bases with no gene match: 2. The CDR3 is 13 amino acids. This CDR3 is CATSEGTGVGYTF. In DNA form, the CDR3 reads TGTGCCACCAGTGAGGGGACAGGGGTTGGCTACACCTTC.

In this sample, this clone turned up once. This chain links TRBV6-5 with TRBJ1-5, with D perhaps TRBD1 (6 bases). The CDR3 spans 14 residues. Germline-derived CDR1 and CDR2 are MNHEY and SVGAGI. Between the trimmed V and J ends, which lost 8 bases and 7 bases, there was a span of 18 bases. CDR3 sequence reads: CASGTTGQGQPQHF. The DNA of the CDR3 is TGTGCCAGCGGAACAACAGGGCAAGGGCAGCCCCAGCATTTT.

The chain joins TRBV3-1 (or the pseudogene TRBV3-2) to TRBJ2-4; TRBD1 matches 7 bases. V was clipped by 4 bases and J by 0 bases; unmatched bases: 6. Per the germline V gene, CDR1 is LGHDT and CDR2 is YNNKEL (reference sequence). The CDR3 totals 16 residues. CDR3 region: CASSPPGQKAKNIQYF. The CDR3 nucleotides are TGTGCCAGCAGCCCACCGGGACAGAAAGCCAAAAACATTCAGTACTTC.

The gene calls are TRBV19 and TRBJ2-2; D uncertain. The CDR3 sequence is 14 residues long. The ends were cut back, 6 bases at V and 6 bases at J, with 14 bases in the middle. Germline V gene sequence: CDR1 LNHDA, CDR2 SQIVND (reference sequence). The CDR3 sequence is CASSPTRFSGELFF. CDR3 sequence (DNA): TGTGCCAGTAGCCCGACTCGTTTCTCCGGGGAGCTGTTTTTT.

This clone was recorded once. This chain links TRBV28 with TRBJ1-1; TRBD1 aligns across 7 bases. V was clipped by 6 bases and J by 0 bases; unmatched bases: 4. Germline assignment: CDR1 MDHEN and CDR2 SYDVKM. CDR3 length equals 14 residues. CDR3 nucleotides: TGTGCCAGCAGAACCAGGGGGTTGAACACTGAAGCTTTCTTT. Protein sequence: CASRTRGLNTEAFF.

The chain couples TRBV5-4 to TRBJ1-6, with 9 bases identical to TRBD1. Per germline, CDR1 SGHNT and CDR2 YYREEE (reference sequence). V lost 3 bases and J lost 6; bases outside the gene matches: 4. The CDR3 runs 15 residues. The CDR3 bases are TGTGCCAGCAGCTCGGGACAGGGACGTAATTCACCCCTCCACTTT. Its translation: CASSSGQGRNSPLHF.

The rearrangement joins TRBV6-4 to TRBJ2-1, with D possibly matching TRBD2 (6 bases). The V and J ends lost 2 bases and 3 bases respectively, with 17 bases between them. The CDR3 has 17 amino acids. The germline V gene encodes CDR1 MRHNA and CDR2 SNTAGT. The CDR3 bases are TGTGCCAGCAGTGACCCCAAGCCTAGCGTACTCTACAATGAGCAGTTCTTC. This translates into CASSDPKPSVLYNEQFF.

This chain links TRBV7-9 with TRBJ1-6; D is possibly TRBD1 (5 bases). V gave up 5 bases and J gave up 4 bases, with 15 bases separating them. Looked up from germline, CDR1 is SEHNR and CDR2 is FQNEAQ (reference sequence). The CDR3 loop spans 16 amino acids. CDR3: CASSQGAGFYNSPLHF. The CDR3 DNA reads TGTGCCAGCAGCCAAGGGGCAGGATTTTATAATTCACCCCTCCACTTT.

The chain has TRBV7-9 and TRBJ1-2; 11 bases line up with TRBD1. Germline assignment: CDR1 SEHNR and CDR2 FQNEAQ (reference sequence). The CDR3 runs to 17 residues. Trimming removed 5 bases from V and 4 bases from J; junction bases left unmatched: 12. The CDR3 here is CASSPSGTGGYGYGYTF. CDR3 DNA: TGTGCCAGCAGCCCATCCGGGACAGGGGGGTACGGCTATGGCTACACCTTC.

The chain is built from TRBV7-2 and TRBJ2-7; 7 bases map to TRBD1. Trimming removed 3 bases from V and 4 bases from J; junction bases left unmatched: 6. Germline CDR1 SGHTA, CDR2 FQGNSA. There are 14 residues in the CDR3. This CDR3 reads CASSFGGTEYEQYF. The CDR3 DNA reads TGTGCCAGCAGCTTTGGTGGGACAGAGTACGAGCAGTACTTC.

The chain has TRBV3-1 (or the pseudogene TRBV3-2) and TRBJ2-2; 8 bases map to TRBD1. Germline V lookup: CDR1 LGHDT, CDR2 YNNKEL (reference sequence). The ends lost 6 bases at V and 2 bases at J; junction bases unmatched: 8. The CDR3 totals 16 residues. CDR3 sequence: CASRRRDRTNTGELFF. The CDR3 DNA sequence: TGTGCCAGCAGACGGAGGGACAGGACAAACACCGGGGAGCTGTTTTTT.

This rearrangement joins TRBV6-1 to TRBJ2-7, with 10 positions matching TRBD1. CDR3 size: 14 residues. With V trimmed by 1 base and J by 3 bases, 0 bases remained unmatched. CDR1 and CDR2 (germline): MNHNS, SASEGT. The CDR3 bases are TGTGCCAGCAGTGAAGGGACAGGGGGCTACGAGCAGTACTTC. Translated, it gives CASSEGTGGYEQYF.